Shown below are 21 T cell receptor beta chains from a single sample sequenced in a study of blood T cells in healthy people across ages (dated by TCRdb to 2015 to 2017). Library construction relied on 5' RACE. Sequencing used an Illumina HiSeq 2500. A second PCR of 7 to 11 cycles was performed with a sample-barcoded 5' primer and a J-beta primer mix. TCRdb reprocessing: public reads trimmed at Q25 with fastp, clones called with MiXCR, in-frame beta chains kept. All rows with the same CDR3 protein become a single entry with the most common DNA and genes. The sample contains some 920,000 distinct CDR3 sequences, roughly 51% of them found a single time. Over 20% of the sample goes to the ten largest clones. The sample taken for sequencing was blood. The source of these receptors is a woman aged 55-75 years in good health.

The sample holds a few counts of this clonotype. This chain connects TRBV7-2 to TRBJ2-1; D is possibly TRBD1 or TRBD2 (5 bases each). This CDR3 is built from 13 residues. The ends were cut back, 4 bases at V and 6 bases at J, with 10 bases in the middle. CDR1 is SGHTA and CDR2 is FQGNSA in the germline V gene. The CDR3 protein is CASSSGPANEQFF. The DNA for the CDR3 is TGTGCCAGCAGCTCGGGACCCGCCAATGAGCAGTTCTTC.

This clonotype was counted a few times. The chain carries TRBV7-2 and TRBJ2-7; 9 nucleotides match TRBD2. There are 14 residues in the CDR3. V lost 5 bases to trimming and J lost 3 bases; unmatched junction nucleotides: 5. CDR1 SGHTA and CDR2 FQGNSA come from the germline V gene. The CDR3 here is CASSTSGLGYEQYF. Here the CDR3 DNA reads TGTGCCAGCAGCACTAGCGGGCTAGGCTACGAGCAGTACTTC.

The chain is built from TRBV5-1 and TRBJ2-7, with TRBD1 as a possible D gene (6 bases). The germline CDR1 and CDR2 sequences are SGHRS and YFSETQ. The CDR3 length is 15 residues. Trimming stripped 3 bases from V and 0 bases from J, with 13 bases between. The DNA of the CDR3 is TGCGCCAGCAGCTCGCCGACAGGACTCTCCTACGAGCAGTACTTC. The encoded protein is CASSSPTGLSYEQYF.

The chain has TRBV2 and TRBJ2-7, with a weak D call TRBD1 (5 bases). Germline CDR1 and CDR2: SNHLY and FYNNEI. With 11 bases removed from V and 5 bases from J, the gap between germline ends came to 16 bases. This CDR3 has 12 amino acids. DNA of the CDR3: TGTGCCGGACACGTGGACGACCACGAGCAGTACTTC. It translates to CAGHVDDHEQYF. Together with reference TRBV2 and TRBJ2-7, the CDR3 gives the full variable domain: EPEVTQTPSHQVTQMGQEVILRCVPISNHLYFYWYRQILGQKVEFLVSFYNNEISEKSEIFDDQFSVERPDGSNFTLKIRSTKLEDSAMYFCAGHVDDHEQYFGPGTRLTVT.

The gene calls are TRBV18 and TRBJ2-3; D remains ambiguous. Germline loops: CDR1 KGHSH, CDR2 LQKENI. The CDR3 contains 17 residues. V lost 0 bases to trimming and J lost 2 bases, with 15 bases between them. The CDR3 DNA is TGTGCCAGCTCACCACCGATTCGGACGGTGCTCACAGATACGCAGTATTTT. It yields the protein CASSPPIRTVLTDTQYF.

J is TRBJ2-5 and V is TRBV7-2; D is possibly TRBD2 (5 bases). The last part of the DNA fits TRBJ2-7 better; the J call may be wrong. CDR3 length: 16 amino acids. The germline V gene has CDR1 SGHTA and CDR2 FQGNSA. The CDR3 spells CASSHSTGIRAAEQYF. CDR3 bases: TGTGCCAGCAGCCATTCCACGGGGATCAGAGCCGCCGAGCAGTACTTC.

V and J are TRBV5-1 and TRBJ2-7; 9 bases line up with TRBD2. V lost 4 bases to trimming and J lost 5 bases; unmatched junction nucleotides: 7. The CDR3 length is 14 residues. Germline assignment: CDR1 SGHRS and CDR2 YFSETQ. CDR3 amino acids: CASSAGLAYHEQYF. CDR3 coding DNA: TGCGCCAGCAGCGCAGGACTAGCGTACCACGAGCAGTACTTC.

V usage is TRBV27 and J usage is TRBJ2-7; D unresolved. Trimming cost V 2 bases and J 0 bases, with 11 bases left between them. The CDR3 has 15 amino acids. Germline V gene lookup returns CDR1 MNHEY and CDR2 SMNVEV (reference sequence). In DNA, the CDR3 is TGTGCCAGCAGTTTAGCGGCCATAAGCTCCTACGAGCAGTACTTC. This encodes CASSLAAISSYEQYF.

This clonotype showed up just a few times. V usage is TRBV20-1 and J usage is TRBJ1-2, with D perhaps TRBD1 (5 bases). Trimming took 6 bases from V and 6 from J, leaving 8 bases between them. From germline, CDR1 is DFQATT and CDR2 SNEGSKA (reference sequence). This CDR3 contains 10 residues. DNA for the CDR3: TGCAGTGCGGGGACCGATGGCTACACCTTC. Protein product: CSAGTDGYTF.

This clonotype appeared many times. CDR3 sequence (DNA): TGCGCCAGCAGCTCACTATCGGGAGGGCGTCCTGAGCAGTTCTTC. Protein sequence: CASSSLSGGRPEQFF. The chain joins TRBV5-1 to TRBJ2-1; 8 bases match TRBD2. The CDR3 covers 15 residues. V gave up 3 bases and J gave up 9 bases; unmatched junction bases: 11. Germline V gene lookup returns CDR1 SGHRS and CDR2 YFSETQ.

This clonotype has more than one count but fewer than ten. The chain links TRBV29-1 to TRBJ2-1; TRBD1 matches 7 bases. Unmatched junction bases numbered 9, after V lost 6 bases and J lost 4 bases. This CDR3 has 14 amino acids. Per germline, CDR1 SQVTM and CDR2 ANQGSEA. CDR3 region: CSVPRQGLYNEQFF. CDR3 bases: TGCAGCGTACCTCGACAGGGCCTATACAATGAGCAGTTCTTC.

The rearrangement joins TRBV10-3 to TRBJ1-1; D is perhaps TRBD1 (5 bases). The V and J ends lost 10 bases and 6 bases respectively, with 18 bases between them. Germline lookup yields CDR1 ENHRY and CDR2 SYGVKD. CDR3 length equals 13 residues. The chain's CDR3 is CATRTPQDAEAFF. The CDR3 coding sequence is TGTGCCACTAGGACACCCCAGGACGCTGAAGCTTTCTTT.

V usage is TRBV28 and J usage is TRBJ1-2, with D possibly being TRBD1 (5 bases). Per the germline V gene, CDR1 is MDHEN and CDR2 is SYDVKM. The CDR3 has 14 amino acids. Trimming stripped 4 bases from V and 5 bases from J, with 14 bases between. The CDR3 DNA is TGTGCCAGCAGTTCCCAGGGAATTCGATATGGCTACACCTTC. Translated, it gives CASSSQGIRYGYTF.

This clonotype was picked up a small number of times. The rearrangement uses TRBV24-1 and TRBJ1-5; D uncertain. The germline gives CDR1 KGHDR, CDR2 SFDVKD. V lost 10 bases to trimming and J lost 5 bases, with 20 bases between them. The CDR3 has 15 amino acids. In DNA, the CDR3 is TGTGCCACAGAAGGTTTTTTAAGCAAGCATCAGCCCCAGCATTTT. Protein product: CATEGFLSKHQPQHF.

The V and J genes are TRBV7-2 and TRBJ2-5, with unresolved D. Germline lookup yields CDR1 SGHTA and CDR2 FQGNSA. The CDR3 sequence is 13 residues long. The ends were cut back, 1 base at V and 5 bases at J, with 8 bases in the middle. The CDR3 DNA is TGTGCCAGCAGCTTAGAAGTAGCTGAGACCCAGTACTTC. Its protein is CASSLEVAETQYF. Full variable domain (rest looked up from reference TRBV7-2 and TRBJ2-5): GAGVSQSPSNKVTEKGKDVELRCDPISGHTALYWYRQSLGQGLEFLIYFQGNSAPDKSGLPSDRFSAERTGGSVSTLTIQRTQQEDSAVYLCASSLEVAETQYFGPGTRLLVL.

The chain recombines TRBV4-3 with TRBJ2-1; D is perhaps TRBD2 (6 bases). Trimming pared 0 bases from V and 9 bases from J, leaving 9 bases between. Germline V CDR1 and CDR2: LGHNA, YSLEER. The CDR3 length is 13 residues. The CDR3, as DNA: TGCGCCAGCAGCCAAGATGCAGCGGGTGAGCAGTTCTTC. Its protein product is CASSQDAAGEQFF.

The chain joins TRBV4-2 to TRBJ1-2; 7 bases fit TRBD1. This CDR3 has 17 residues. V trimming: 0 bases; J trimming: 4 bases; junction bases outside the gene matches: 11. Germline-derived CDR1 and CDR2 are LGHNA and YNFKEQ. The CDR3 is CASSQDTGAGPSYGYTF. In DNA, the CDR3 is TGTGCCAGCAGCCAAGATACAGGGGCAGGCCCTTCCTATGGCTACACCTTC.

The J gene is TRBJ2-3, the V gene TRBV21-1; the table's D call TRBD2 went unverified against the DNA. TRBV21-1 corresponds to a pseudogene. CDR3 size: 17 residues. The CDR3 bases are TGTGCCGGGGGGGGGACAGGGACTAGCGGCGACACAGATACGCAGTATTTT. This codes for CAGGGTGTSGDTDTQYF.

This clonotype was seen a single time. The V gene is TRBV28, the J gene TRBJ1-1; D ambiguous. Germline V gives CDR1 MDHEN, CDR2 SYDVKM. This CDR3 is 15 amino acids long. V was clipped by 4 bases and J by 1 base, with 13 bases between them. CDR3 sequence (DNA): TGTGCCAGCAGTTCTCACGGACGGCCGAACACTGAAGCTTTCTTT. Residues: CASSSHGRPNTEAFF.

V and J are TRBV7-6 and TRBJ1-1; the match to TRBD1 covers 8 bases. The CDR3 has 15 residues. Germline CDR1 and CDR2: SGHVS and FNYEAQ. V dropped 5 bases and J dropped 5; count of bases not matched to a gene: 10. In DNA form, the CDR3 reads TGTGCCAGCAGCCCGAGGACAGGGACAGGAACTGAAGCTTTCTTT. This encodes CASSPRTGTGTEAFF.

The J gene is TRBJ2-1, the V gene TRBV7-8; 9 bases are shared with TRBD2. Germline loops: CDR1 SGHVS, CDR2 FQNEAQ. CDR3 length: 17 amino acids. J gave up 4 bases and V 6 bases, and 13 bases lay outside the gene matches. The CDR3 is CASRGSREGRRYNEQFF. DNA of the CDR3: TGTGCCAGCAGAGGGTCGCGGGAGGGCCGCAGGTACAATGAGCAGTTCTTC. The whole variable domain, filled in from reference TRBV7-8 and TRBJ2-1, reads GAGVSQSPRYKVAKRGQDVALRCDPISGHVSLFWYQQALGQGPEFLTYFQNEAQLDKSGLPSDRFFAERPEGSVSTLKIQRTQQEDSAVYLCASRGSREGRRYNEQFFGPGTRLTVL.